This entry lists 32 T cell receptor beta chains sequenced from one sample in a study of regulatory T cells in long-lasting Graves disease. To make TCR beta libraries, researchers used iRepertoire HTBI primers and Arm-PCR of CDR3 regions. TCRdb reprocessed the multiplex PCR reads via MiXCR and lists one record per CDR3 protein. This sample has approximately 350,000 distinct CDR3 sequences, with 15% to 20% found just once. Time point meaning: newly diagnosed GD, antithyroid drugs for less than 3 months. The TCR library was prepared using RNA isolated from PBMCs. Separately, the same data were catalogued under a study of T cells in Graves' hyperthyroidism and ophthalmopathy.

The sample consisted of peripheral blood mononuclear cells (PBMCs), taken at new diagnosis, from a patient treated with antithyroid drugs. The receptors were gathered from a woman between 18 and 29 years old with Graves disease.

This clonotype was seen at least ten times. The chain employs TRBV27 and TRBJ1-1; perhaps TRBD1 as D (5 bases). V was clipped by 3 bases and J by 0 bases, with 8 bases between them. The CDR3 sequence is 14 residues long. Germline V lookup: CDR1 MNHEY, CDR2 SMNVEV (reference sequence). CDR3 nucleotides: TGTGCCAGCAGTTTCGGGACGGTGAACACTGAAGCTTTCTTT. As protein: CASSFGTVNTEAFF.

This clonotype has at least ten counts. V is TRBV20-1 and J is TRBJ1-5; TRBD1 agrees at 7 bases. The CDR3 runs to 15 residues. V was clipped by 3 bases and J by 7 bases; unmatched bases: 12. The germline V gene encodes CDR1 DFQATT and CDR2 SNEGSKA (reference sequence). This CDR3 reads CSARTTRTGEQPQHF. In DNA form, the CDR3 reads TGCAGTGCTAGGACTACCCGCACAGGGGAACAGCCCCAGCATTTT.

CDR3 sequence: CASSYSGQAYTGELFF. The CDR3 DNA sequence: TGTGCCAGCAGTTACTCTGGGCAGGCTTACACCGGGGAGCTGTTTTTT. The J gene is TRBJ2-2, the V gene TRBV6-5; D gene unclear. The CDR3 is 16 residues long. Deletions cut 0 bases from V and 3 bases from J, with 11 bases between. Germline V gives CDR1 MNHEY, CDR2 SVGAGI.

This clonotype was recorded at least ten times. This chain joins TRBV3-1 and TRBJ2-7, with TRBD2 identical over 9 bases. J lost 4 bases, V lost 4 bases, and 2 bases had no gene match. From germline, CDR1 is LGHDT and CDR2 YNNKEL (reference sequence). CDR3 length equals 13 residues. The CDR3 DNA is TGTGCCAGCAGCCTGACTAGCGGATACGAGCAGTACTTC. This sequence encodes CASSLTSGYEQYF.

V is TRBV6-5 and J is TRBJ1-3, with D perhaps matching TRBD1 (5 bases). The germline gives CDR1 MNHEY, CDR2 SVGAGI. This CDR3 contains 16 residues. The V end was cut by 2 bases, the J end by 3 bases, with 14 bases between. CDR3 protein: CASSYGIGAHGNTIYF. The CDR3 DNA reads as TGTGCCAGCAGTTACGGTATAGGGGCACATGGAAACACCATATATTTT.

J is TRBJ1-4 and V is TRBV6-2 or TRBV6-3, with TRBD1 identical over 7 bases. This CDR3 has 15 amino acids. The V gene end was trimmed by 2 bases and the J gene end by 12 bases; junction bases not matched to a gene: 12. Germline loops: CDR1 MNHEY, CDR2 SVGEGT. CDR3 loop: CASSYETGTPSELFF. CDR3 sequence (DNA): TGTGCCAGCAGTTACGAGACAGGGACCCCTTCGGAACTGTTTTTT.

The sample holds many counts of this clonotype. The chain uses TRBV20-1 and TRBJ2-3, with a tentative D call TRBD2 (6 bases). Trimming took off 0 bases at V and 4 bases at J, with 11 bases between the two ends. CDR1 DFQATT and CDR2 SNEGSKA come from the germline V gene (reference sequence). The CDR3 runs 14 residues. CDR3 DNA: TGCAGTGCTAGAGAAGGGGACTCGGCAGATACGCAGTATTTT. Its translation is CSAREGDSADTQYF.

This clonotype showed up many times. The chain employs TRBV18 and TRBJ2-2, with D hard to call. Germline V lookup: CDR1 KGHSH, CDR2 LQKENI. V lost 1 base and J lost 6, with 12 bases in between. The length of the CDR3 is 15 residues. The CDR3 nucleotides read TGTGCCAGCTCACCACGCCCGGGTTTGGCCGGGGAGCTGTTTTTT. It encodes CASSPRPGLAGELFF.

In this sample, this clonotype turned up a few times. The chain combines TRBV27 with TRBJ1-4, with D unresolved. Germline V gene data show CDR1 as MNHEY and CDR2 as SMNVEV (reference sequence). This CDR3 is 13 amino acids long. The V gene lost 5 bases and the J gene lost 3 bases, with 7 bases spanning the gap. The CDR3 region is CASSVSPNEKLFF. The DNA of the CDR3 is TGTGCCAGCAGTGTCAGCCCTAATGAAAAACTGTTTTTT.

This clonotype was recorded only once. In DNA form, the CDR3 reads TGTGCCAGCAGTTTATACGGATACGAGCAGTACTTC. Its translation: CASSLYGYEQYF. The V call is TRBV27, the J call TRBJ2-7; D remains unclear. The germline V gene encodes CDR1 MNHEY and CDR2 SMNVEV (reference sequence). The CDR3 sequence is 12 residues long. V shed 1 base and J shed 4 bases, with 5 bases lying between them.

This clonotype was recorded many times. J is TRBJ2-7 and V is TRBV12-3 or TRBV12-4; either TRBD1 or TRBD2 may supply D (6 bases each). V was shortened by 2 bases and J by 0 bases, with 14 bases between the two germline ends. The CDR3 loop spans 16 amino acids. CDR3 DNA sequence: TGTGCCAGCAGTTTATTCGGGGGCGGTAGCTCCTACGAGCAGTACTTC. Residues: CASSLFGGGSSYEQYF.

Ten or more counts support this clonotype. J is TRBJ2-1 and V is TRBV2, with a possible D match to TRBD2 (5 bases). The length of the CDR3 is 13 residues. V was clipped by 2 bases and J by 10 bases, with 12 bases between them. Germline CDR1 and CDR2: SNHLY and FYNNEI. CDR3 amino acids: CASSELGGGEQFF. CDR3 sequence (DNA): TGTGCCAGCAGTGAACTGGGCGGAGGAGAGCAGTTCTTC.

The CDR3 protein is CASVPGTSSNQPQHF. DNA for the CDR3: TGTGCCAGCGTACCCGGGACATCCAGCAATCAGCCCCAGCATTTT. The chain employs TRBV28 and TRBJ1-5; perhaps TRBD1 as D (6 bases). V was shortened by 8 bases and J by 1 base, with 15 bases between the two germline ends. The CDR3 has 15 residues. Germline values: CDR1 MDHEN, CDR2 SYDVKM. Full variable domain (outside the CDR3, taken from reference TRBV28 and TRBJ1-5): DVKVTQSSRYLVKRTGEKVFLECVQDMDHENMFWYRQDPGLGLRLIYFSYDVKMKEKGDIPEGYSVSREKKERFSLILESASTNQTSMYLCASVPGTSSNQPQHFGDGTRLSIL.

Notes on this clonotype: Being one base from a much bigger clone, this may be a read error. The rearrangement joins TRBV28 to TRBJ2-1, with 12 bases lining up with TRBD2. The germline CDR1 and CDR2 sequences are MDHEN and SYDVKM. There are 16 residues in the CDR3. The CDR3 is CASSYLAGGPSNEQCF. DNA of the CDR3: TGTGCCAGCAGTTACCTAGCGGGAGGGCCTAGCAATGAGCAGTGCTTC.

DNA of the CDR3: TGTGCCAGCAGCTCCTCTAGCGAAGATACGCAGTATTTT. Residues: CASSSSSEDTQYF. The chain recombines TRBV11-3 with TRBJ2-3; tentative D call: TRBD2 (6 bases). V lost 4 bases, J lost 5 bases, and 10 bases lay in between. The germline V gene encodes CDR1 SGHNT and CDR2 YENEEA. The CDR3 spans 13 residues. The full variable domain, rest sourced from reference TRBV11-3 and TRBJ2-3, is EAGVVQSPRYKIIEKKQPVAFWCNPISGHNTLYWYLQNLGQGPELLIRYENEEAVDDSQLPKDRFSAERLKGVDSTLKIQPAELGDSAVYLCASSSSSEDTQYFGPGTRLTVL.

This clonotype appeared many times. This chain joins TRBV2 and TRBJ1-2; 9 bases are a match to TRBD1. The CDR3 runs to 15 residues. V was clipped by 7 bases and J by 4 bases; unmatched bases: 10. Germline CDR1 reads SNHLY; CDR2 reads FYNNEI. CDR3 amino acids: CASKGQGSDFYGYTF. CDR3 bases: TGTGCCAGCAAGGGACAGGGCAGCGATTTCTATGGCTACACCTTC.

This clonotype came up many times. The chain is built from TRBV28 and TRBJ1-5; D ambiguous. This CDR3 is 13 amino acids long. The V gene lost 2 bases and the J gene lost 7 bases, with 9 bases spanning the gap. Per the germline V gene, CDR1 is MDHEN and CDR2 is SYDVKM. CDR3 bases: TGTGCCAGCAGTTTAAGTGGCCACCAGCCCCAGCATTTT. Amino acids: CASSLSGHQPQHF.

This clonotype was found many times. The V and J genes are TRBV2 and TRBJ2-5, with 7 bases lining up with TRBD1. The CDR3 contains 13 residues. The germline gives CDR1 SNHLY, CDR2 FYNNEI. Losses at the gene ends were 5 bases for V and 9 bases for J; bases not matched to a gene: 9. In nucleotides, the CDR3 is TGTGCCAGCAGTAGACAGGGCTTTGAGGCCCAGTACTTC. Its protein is CASSRQGFEAQYF.

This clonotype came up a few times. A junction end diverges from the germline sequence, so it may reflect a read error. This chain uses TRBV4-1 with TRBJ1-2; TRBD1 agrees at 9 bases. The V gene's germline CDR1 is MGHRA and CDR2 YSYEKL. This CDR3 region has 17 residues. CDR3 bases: TGTGCCAGCAGCCAAGTGGCCTCGGGACAGGGAGGATATGGCTACACCTTC. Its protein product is CASSQVASGQGGYGYTF.

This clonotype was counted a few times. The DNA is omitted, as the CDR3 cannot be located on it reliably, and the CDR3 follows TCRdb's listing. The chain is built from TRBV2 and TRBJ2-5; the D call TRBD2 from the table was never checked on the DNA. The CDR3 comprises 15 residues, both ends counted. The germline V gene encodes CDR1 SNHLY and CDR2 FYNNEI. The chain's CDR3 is CASRAGTSFLETQYF.

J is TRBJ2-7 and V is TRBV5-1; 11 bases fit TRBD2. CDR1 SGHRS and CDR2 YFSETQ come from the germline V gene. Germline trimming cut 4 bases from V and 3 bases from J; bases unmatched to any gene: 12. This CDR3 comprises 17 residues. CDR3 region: CASSSQGTSGGFYEQYF. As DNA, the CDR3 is TGCGCCAGCAGCAGCCAAGGGACTAGCGGAGGGTTCTACGAGCAGTACTTC.

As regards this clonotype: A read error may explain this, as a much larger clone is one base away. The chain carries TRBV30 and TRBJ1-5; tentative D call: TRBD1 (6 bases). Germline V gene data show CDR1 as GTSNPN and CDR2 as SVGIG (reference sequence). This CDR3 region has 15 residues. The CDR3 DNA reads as TGTGCCTGGAGTGCCCAAACAGGGCCCAATCAGCGCCAGCATTTT. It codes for CAWSAQTGPNQRQHF.

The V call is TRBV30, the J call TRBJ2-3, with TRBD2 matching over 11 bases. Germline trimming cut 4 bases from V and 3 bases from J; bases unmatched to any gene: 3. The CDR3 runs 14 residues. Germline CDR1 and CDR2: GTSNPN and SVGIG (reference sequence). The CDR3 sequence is CAWTPSGRTDTQYF. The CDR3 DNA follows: TGTGCCTGGACCCCTAGCGGGAGGACAGATACGCAGTATTTT.

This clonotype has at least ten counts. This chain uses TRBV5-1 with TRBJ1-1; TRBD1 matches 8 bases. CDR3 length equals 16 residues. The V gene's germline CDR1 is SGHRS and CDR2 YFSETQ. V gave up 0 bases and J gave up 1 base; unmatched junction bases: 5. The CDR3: CASSLAGTGPNTEAFF. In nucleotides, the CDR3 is TGCGCCAGCAGCTTGGCCGGGACAGGACCGAACACTGAAGCTTTCTTT.

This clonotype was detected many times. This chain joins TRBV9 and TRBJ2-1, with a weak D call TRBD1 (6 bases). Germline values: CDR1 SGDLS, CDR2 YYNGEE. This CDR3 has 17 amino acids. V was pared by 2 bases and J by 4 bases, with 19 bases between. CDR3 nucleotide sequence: TGTGCCAGCAGCGTGCGGATGGGGGCGAGGATGTACAATGAGCAGTTCTTC. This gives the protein CASSVRMGARMYNEQFF.

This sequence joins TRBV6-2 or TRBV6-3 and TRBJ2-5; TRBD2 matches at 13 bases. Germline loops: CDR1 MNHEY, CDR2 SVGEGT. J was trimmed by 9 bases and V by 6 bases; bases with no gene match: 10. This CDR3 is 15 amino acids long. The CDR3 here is CASSPWTSGSSAQYF. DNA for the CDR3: TGTGCCAGCAGCCCTTGGACTAGCGGGAGTTCGGCCCAGTACTTC.

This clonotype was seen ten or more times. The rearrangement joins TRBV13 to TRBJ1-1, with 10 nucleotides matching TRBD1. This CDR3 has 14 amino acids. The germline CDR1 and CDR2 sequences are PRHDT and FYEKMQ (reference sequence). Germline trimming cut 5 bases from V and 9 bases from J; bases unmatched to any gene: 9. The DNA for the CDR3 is TGTGCCAGCAGCCGTAGGGACAGGGGTCGGCAAGCTTTCTTT. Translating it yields CASSRRDRGRQAFF.

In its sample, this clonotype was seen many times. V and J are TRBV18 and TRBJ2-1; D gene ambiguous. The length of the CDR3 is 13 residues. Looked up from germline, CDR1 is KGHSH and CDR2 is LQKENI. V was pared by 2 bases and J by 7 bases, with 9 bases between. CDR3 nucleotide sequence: TGTGCCAGCTCACCAAGGCCGAGGAATGAGCAGTTCTTC. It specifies CASSPRPRNEQFF.

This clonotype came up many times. CDR3 coding DNA: TGCGCCAGCAGCTTGGCGAGGACTAGCGCAGATACGCAGTATTTT. It encodes CASSLARTSADTQYF. The chain is built from TRBV5-1 and TRBJ2-3, with 9 positions matching TRBD2. The CDR3 is 15 amino acids. The V and J ends lost 0 bases and 4 bases, in that order; junction bases with no gene match: 3. The germline V gene encodes CDR1 SGHRS and CDR2 YFSETQ.

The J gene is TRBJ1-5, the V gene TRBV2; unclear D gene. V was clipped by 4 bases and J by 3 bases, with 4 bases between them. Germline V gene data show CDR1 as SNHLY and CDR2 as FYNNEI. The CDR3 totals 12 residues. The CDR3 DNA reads TGTGCCAGCAGTGGGATCAATCAGCCCCAGCATTTT. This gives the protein CASSGINQPQHF. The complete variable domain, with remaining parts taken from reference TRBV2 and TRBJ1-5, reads EPEVTQTPSHQVTQMGQEVILRCVPISNHLYFYWYRQILGQKVEFLVSFYNNEISEKSEIFDDQFSVERPDGSNFTLKIRSTKLEDSAMYFCASSGINQPQHFGDGTRLSIL.

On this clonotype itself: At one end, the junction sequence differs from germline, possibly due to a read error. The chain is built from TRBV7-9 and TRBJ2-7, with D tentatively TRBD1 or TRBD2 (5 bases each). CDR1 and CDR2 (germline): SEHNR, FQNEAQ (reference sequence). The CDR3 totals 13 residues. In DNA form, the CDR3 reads TGTGCCAGCAGCTCAGGGACCTCCGACGAGCAGTACTTC. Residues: CASSSGTSDEQYF.

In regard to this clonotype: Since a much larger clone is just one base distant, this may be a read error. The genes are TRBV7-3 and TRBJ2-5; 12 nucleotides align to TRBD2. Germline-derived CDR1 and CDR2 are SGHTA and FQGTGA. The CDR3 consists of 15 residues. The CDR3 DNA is TGTGCCAACAGCTCACGACTAGCGGGGGAAGAGACCCAGTACTTC. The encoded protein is CANSSRLAGEETQYF.